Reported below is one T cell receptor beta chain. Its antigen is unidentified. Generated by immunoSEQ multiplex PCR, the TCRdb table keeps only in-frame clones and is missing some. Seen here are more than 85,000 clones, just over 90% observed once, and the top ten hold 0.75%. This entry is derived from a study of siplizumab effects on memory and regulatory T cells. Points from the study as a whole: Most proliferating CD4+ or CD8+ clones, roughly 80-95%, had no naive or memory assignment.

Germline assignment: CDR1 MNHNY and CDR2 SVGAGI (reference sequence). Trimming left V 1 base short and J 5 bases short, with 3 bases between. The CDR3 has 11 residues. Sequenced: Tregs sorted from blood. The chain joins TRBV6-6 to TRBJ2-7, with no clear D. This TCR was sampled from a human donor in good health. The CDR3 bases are TGTGCCAGCAGTTACTACAACGAGCAGTACTTC. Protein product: CASSYYNEQYF.